The T cell receptor (beta chain) under discussion was sequenced for a study of CD8+CD57+ T cells in acquired aplastic anemia. Study background: On average, sorted CD4+ and CD8+ cells gave around 3 ug of DNA. Healthy donors yielded some 10 million CD4+ cell reads on average. Study results and limitations: Between the patient and control groups, CD8+ Simpson's diversity did not differ significantly. Roughly 27 sequences, all CD8+ CDR3, were shared between patients and controls.

The CDR3 length is 13 residues. Per the germline V gene, CDR1 is LNHDA and CDR2 is SQIVND (reference sequence). Trimming pared 5 bases from V and 6 bases from J, leaving 11 bases between. By frequency in the sample, this clonotype is medium-sized. Antigen specificity is unknown. TCR beta VDJ and CDR3 profiling used genomic DNA as template. TCRdb independently ran MiXCR on the reads; one entry per CDR3 protein. The data hold over 45,000 distinct CDR3 sequences, with roughly 69% observed a single time. The sequenced material came from sorted CD4+, CD8+, or CD8+CD57+ T cells (not recorded which) from PBMCs. The chain employs TRBV19 and TRBJ2-1; D is uncertain. This TCR was recovered from a human donor in good health, serving as a control. The CDR3 loop reads CASSLGPLNEQFF. The CDR3 DNA sequence: TGTGCCAGTAGTTTAGGACCACTCAATGAGCAGTTCTTC.